The sequence of this T cell receptor (beta chain) was determined in a study of T cell changes during pregnancy in multiple sclerosis. TCRdb keeps only in-frame clones here, not all; method: immunoSEQ multiplex PCR. The table lists about 40,000 clones, 85% to 95% of them singletons. V lost 3 bases and J lost 5; bases outside the gene matches: 6. The CDR3 loop spans 13 amino acids. From germline, CDR1 is GTSNPN and CDR2 SVGIG (reference sequence). The V and J genes are TRBV30 and TRBJ2-7, with 8 bases matching TRBD2. This TCR was sampled from a female donor with multiple sclerosis, enrolled in a pregnancy study. The specimen was CD4+ T cells from peripheral blood mononuclear cells, collected before pregnancy. CDR3 sequence reads: CAWSAGGVDEQYF. In DNA form, the CDR3 reads TGTGCCTGGAGCGCCGGGGGGGTCGACGAGCAGTACTTC.